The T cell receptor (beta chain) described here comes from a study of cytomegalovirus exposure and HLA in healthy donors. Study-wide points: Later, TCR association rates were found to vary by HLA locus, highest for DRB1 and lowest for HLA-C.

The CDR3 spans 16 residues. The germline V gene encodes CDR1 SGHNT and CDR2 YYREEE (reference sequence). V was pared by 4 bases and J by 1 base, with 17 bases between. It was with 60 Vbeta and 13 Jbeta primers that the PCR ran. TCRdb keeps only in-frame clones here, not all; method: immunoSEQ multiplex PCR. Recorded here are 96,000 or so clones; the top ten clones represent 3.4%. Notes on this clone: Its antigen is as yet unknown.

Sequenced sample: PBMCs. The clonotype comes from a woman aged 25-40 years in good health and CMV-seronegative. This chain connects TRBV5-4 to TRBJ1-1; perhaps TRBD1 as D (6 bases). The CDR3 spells CASSTGTPLPNTEAFF. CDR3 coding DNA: TGTGCCAGCAGCACCGGGACACCACTCCCGAACACTGAAGCTTTCTTT.